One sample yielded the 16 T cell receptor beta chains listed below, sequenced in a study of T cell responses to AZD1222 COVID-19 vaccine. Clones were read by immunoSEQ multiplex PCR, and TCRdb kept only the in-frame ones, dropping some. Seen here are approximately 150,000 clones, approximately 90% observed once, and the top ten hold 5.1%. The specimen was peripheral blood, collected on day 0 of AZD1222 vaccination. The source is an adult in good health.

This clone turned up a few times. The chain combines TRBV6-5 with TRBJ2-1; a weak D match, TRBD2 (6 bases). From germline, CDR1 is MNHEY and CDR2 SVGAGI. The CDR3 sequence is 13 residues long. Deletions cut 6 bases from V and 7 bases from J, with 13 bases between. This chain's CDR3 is CASRQSGRNEQFF. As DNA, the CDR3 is TGTGCCAGCAGGCAGTCGGGGAGGAATGAGCAGTTCTTC.

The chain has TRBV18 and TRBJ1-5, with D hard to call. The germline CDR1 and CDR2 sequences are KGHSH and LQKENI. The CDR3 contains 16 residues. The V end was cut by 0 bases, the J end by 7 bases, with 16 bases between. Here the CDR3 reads CASSPPISRTNQPQHF. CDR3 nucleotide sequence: TGTGCCAGCTCACCACCGATCTCCAGGACTAACCAGCCCCAGCATTTT.

The DNA for the CDR3 is TGTGCCAGTAACCCCAGCTCTGGAAACACCATATATTTT. Its translation: CASNPSSGNTIYF. The rearrangement links TRBV19 to TRBJ1-3; D not certain. V shed 7 bases and J shed 0 bases, with 7 bases lying between them. The CDR3 runs to 13 residues. Germline CDR1 and CDR2: LNHDA and SQIVND (reference sequence).

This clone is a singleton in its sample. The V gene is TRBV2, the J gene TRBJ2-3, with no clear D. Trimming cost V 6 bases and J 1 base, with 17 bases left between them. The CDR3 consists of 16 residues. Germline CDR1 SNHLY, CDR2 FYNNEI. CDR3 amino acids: CASRGSRKGRTDTQYF. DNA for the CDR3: TGTGCCAGCAGAGGGTCGCGGAAGGGCCGCACAGATACGCAGTATTTT.

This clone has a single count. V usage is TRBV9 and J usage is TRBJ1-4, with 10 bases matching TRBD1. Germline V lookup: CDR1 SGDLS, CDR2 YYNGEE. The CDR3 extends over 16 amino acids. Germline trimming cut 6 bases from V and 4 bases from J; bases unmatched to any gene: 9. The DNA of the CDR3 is TGTGCCAGCAACCGGGGGACAGGGGCGTTTAATGAAAAACTGTTTTTT. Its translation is CASNRGTGAFNEKLFF.

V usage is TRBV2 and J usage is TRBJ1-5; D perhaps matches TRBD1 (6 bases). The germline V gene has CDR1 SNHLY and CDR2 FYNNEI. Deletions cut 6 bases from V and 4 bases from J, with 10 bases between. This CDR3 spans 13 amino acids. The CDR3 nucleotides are TGTGCCAGCAGGGGACAAAGAAATCAGCCCCAGCATTTT. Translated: CASRGQRNQPQHF.

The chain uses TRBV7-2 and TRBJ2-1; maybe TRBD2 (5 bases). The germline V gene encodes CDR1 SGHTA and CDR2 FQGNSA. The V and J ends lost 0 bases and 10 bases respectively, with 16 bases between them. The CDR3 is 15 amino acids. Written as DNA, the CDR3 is TGTGCCAGCAGCTTAGCGCTCAACTTTCGGGGAGAGCAGTTCTTC. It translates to CASSLALNFRGEQFF.

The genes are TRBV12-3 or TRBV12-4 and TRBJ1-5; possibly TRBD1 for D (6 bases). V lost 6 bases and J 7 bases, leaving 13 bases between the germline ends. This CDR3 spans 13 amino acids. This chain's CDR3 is CASSLQGGQPQHF. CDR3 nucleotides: TGTGCCAGCAGCTTACAAGGGGGGCAGCCCCAGCATTTT.

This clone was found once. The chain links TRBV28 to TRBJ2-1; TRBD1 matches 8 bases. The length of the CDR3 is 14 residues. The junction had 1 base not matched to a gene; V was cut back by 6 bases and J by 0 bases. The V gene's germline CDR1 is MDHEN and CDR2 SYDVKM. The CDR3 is CASRGTGSYNEQFF. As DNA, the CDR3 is TGTGCCAGCAGGGGGACAGGCTCCTACAATGAGCAGTTCTTC.

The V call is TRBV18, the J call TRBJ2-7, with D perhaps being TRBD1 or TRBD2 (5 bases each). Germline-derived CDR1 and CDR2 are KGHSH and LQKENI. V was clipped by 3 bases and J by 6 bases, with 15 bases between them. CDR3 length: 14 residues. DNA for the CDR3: TGTGCCAGCTCACCTCCGGGACGGCCAAGCGAGCAGTACTTC. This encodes CASSPPGRPSEQYF.

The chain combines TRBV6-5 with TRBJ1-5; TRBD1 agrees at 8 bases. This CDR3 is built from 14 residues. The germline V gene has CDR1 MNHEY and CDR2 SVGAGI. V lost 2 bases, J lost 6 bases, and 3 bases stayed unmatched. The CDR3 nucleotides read TGTGCCAGCAGTTACGGACAGGGTGGTCAGCCCCAGCATTTT. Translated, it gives CASSYGQGGQPQHF.

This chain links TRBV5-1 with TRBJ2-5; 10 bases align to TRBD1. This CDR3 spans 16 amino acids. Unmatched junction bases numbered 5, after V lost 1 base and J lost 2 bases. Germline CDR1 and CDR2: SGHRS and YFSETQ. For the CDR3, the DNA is TGCGCCAGCAGCTTGAGACAGGGGGCCTTTCAAGAGACCCAGTACTTC. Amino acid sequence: CASSLRQGAFQETQYF.

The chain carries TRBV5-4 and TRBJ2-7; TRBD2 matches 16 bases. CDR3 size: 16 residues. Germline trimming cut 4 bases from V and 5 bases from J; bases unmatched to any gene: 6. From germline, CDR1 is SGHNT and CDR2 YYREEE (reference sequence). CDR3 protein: CASSTGLAGGSHEQYF. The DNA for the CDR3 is TGTGCCAGCAGCACGGGACTAGCGGGAGGGAGCCACGAGCAGTACTTC.

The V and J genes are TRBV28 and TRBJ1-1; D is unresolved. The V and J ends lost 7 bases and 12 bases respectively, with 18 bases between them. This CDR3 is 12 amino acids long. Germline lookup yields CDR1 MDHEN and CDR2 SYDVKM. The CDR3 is CASKGSSPRPFF. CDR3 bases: TGTGCCAGCAAGGGAAGTTCCCCTCGACCTTTCTTT.

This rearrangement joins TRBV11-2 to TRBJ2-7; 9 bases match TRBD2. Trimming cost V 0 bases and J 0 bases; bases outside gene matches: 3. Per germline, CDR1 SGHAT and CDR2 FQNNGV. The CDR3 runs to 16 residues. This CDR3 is CASSLEASGVSYEQYF. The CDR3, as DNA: TGTGCCAGCAGCTTAGAGGCTAGCGGGGTCTCCTACGAGCAGTACTTC.

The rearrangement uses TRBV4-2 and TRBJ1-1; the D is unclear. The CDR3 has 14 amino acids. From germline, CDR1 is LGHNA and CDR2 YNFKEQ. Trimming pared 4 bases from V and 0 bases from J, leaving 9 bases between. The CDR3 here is CASSPESLNTEAFF. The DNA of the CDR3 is TGTGCCAGCAGCCCGGAGTCCCTGAACACTGAAGCTTTCTTT.